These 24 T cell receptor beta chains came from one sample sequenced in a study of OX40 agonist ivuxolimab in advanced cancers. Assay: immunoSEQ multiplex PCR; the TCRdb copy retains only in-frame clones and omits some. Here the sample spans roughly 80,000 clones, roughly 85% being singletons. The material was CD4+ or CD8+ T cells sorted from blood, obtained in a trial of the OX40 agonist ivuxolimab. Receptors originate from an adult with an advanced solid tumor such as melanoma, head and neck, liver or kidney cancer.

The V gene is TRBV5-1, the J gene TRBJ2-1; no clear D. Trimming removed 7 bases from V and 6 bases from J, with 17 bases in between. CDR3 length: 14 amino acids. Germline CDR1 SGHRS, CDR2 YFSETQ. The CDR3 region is CASAIGLTGNEQFF. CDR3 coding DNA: TGCGCCAGCGCGATTGGCTTAACGGGCAATGAGCAGTTCTTC.

Here the CDR3 reads CASSLESRQPQHF. CDR3 nucleotide sequence: TGTGCCAGCAGCTTAGAGTCACGTCAGCCCCAGCATTTT. The genes are TRBV7-2 and TRBJ1-5; D is ambiguous. In germline, CDR1 is SGHTA, CDR2 FQGNSA. The V gene lost 1 base and the J gene lost 6 bases, with 7 bases spanning the gap. This CDR3 spans 13 amino acids.

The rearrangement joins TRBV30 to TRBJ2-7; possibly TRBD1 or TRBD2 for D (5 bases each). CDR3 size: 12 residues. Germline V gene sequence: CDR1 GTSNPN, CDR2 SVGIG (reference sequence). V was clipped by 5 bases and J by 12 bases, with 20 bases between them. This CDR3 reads CAWDRGTALRYF. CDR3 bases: TGTGCCTGGGACCGTGGGACCGCACTACGGTACTTC.

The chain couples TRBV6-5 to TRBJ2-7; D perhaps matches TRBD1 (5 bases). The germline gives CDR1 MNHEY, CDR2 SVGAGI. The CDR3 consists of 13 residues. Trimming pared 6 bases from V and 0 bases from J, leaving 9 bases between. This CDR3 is CASRLDSSYEQYF. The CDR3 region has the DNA TGTGCCAGCAGACTTGACAGCTCCTACGAGCAGTACTTC.

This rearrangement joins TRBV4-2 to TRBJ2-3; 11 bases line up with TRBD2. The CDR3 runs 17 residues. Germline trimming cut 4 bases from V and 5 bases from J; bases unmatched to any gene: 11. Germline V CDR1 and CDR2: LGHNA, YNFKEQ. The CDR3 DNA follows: TGTGCCAGCAGCCTCGGACTAGCGGGTTACTCCGGAGATACGCAGTATTTT. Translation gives CASSLGLAGYSGDTQYF.

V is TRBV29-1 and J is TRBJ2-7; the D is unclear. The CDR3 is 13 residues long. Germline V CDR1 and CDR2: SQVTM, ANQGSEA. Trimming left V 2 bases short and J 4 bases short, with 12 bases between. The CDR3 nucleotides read TGCAGCGTTGAAACGGTTTTGGGATACGAGCAGTACTTC. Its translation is CSVETVLGYEQYF.

CDR3 sequence: CASSSAAGGTGELFF. In nucleotides, the CDR3 is TGCGCCAGCAGCTCGGCCGCGGGAGGGACCGGGGAGCTGTTTTTT. The chain is built from TRBV5-1 and TRBJ2-2; 9 positions agree with TRBD2. CDR1 is SGHRS, CDR2 YFSETQ, per germline. V trimming: 3 bases; J trimming: 5 bases; junction bases outside the gene matches: 5. CDR3 length: 15 amino acids.

The CDR3 DNA sequence: TGTGCCAGCAGTGAACAGGGGGCGAACCTAGGACTAGCGGGCTACAATGAGCAGTTCTTC. Amino acids: CASSEQGANLGLAGYNEQFF. This chain joins TRBV6-4 and TRBJ2-1; TRBD2 matches at 11 bases. V shed 3 bases and J 3 bases; nucleotides not matched to a gene: 16. Germline assignment: CDR1 MRHNA and CDR2 SNTAGT. This CDR3 has 20 residues.

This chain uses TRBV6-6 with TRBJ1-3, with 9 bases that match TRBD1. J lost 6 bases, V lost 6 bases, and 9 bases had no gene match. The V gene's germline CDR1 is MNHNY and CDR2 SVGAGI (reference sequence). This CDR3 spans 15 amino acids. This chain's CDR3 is CASSRGTGLENTIYF. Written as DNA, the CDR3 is TGTGCCAGCAGCCGCGGGACAGGGTTAGAAAACACCATATATTTT.

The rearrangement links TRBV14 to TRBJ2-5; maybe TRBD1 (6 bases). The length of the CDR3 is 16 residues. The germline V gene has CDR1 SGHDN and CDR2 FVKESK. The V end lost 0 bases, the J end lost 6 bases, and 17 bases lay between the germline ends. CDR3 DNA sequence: TGTGCCAGCAGCCAAGAAGGCAGGACAGCTTACCAGACCCAGTACTTC. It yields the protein CASSQEGRTAYQTQYF.

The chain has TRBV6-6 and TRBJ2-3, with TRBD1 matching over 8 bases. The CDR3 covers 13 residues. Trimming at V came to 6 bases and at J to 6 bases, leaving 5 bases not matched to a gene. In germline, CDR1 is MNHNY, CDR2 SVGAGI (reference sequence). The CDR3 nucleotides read TGTGCCAGCAGGTCGACAGGGGCGGATACGCAGTATTTT. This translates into CASRSTGADTQYF.

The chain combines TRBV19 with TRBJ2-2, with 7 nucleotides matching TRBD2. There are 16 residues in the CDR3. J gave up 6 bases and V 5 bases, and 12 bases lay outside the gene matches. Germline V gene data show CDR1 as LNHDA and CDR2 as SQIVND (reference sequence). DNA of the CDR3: TGTGCCAGTAGTCACACCGGGAGGCCGCGGCCCGGGGAGCTGTTTTTT. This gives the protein CASSHTGRPRPGELFF. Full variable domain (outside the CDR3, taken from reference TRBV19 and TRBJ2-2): DGGITQSPKYLFRKEGQNVTLSCEQNLNHDAMYWYRQDPGQGLRLIYYSQIVNDFQKGDIAEGYSVSREKKESFPLTVTSAQKNPTAFYLCASSHTGRPRPGELFFGEGSRLTVL.

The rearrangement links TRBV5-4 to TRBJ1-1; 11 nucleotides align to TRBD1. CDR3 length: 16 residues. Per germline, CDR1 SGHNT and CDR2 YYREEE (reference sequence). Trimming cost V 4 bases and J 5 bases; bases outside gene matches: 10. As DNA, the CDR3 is TGTGCCAGCAGCATTCTGTGGGGACAGGGGGGGACTGAAGCTTTCTTT. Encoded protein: CASSILWGQGGTEAFF.

CDR3 region: CASSLRAGADNEQFF. The CDR3 coding sequence is TGCGCCAGCAGCTTGAGGGCAGGGGCCGATAATGAGCAGTTCTTC. The chain combines TRBV5-1 with TRBJ2-1; possibly TRBD1 for D (6 bases). CDR3 size: 15 residues. Germline CDR1 is SGHRS and CDR2 is YFSETQ. With 1 base removed from V and 7 bases from J, the gap between germline ends came to 15 bases.

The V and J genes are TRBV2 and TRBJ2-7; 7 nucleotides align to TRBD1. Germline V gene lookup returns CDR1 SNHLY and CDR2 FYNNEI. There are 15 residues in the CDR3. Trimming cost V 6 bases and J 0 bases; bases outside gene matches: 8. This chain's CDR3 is CASRERGPYSYEQYF. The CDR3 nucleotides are TGTGCCAGCAGGGAGAGGGGGCCTTACTCCTACGAGCAGTACTTC.

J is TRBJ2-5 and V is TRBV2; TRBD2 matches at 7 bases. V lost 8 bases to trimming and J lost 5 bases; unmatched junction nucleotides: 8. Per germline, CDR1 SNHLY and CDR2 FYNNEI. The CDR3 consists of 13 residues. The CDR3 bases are TGTGCCAGCGGACTGACTAGCTCGGAGACCCAGTACTTC. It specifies CASGLTSSETQYF.

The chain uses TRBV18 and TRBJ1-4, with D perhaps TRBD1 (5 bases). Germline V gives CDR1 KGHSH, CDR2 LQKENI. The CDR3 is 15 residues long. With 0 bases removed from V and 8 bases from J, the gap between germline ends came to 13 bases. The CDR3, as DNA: TGTGCCAGCTCACCACCTTCAGGGATAGGCGAAAAACTGTTTTTT. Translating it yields CASSPPSGIGEKLFF.

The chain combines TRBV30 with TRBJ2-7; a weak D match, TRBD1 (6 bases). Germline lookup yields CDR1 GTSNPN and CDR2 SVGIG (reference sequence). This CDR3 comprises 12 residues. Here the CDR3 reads CARGTAAYEQYF. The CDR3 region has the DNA TGTGCTAGGGGGACGGCGGCCTACGAGCAGTACTTC.

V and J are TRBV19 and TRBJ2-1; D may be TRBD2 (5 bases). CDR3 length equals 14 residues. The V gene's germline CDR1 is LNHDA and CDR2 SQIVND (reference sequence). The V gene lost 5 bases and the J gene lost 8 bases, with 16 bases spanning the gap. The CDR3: CASSRSGSQDEQFF. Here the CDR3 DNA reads TGTGCCAGTAGTCGAAGCGGCTCCCAAGATGAGCAGTTCTTC.

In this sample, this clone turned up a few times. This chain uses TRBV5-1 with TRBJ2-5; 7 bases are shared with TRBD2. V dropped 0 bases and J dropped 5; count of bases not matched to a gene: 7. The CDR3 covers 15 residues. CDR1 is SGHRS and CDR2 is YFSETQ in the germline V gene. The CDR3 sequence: CASSLAGNSGETQYF. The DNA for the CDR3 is TGCGCCAGCAGCTTGGCCGGAAATAGCGGGGAGACCCAGTACTTC.

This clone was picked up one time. The CDR3 region has the DNA TGTGCCAGCAGTGATTTTGGTGGGAGCTCCTACAATGAGCAGTTCTTC. Residues: CASSDFGGSSYNEQFF. This chain links TRBV2 with TRBJ2-1; possible D gene TRBD2, 5 bases. CDR1 and CDR2 from the germline V gene are SNHLY and FYNNEI. Trimming left V 3 bases short and J 0 bases short, with 12 bases between. CDR3 length equals 16 residues.

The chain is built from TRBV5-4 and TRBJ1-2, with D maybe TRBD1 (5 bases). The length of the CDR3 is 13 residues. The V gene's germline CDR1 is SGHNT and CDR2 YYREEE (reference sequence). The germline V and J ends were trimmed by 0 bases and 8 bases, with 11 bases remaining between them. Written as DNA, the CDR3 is TGTGCCAGCAGCTTGGCCTGGGGGGACGGCTACACCTTC. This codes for CASSLAWGDGYTF.

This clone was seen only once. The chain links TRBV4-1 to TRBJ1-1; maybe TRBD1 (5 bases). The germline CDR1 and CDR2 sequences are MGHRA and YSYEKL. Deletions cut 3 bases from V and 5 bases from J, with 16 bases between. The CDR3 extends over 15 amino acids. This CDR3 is CASSQADSRGTEAFF. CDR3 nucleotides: TGCGCCAGCAGCCAGGCTGACAGCCGAGGAACTGAAGCTTTCTTT.

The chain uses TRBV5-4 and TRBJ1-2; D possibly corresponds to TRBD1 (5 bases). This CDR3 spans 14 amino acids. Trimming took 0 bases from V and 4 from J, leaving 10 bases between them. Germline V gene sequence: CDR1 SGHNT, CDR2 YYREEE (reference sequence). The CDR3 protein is CASSLGGSGYGYTF. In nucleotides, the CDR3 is TGTGCCAGCAGCTTGGGGGGGAGCGGCTATGGCTACACCTTC.